One and the same sample provided the 26 T cell receptor beta chains below, sequenced in a study of CD8 T cells in Susac syndrome. Random hexamers primed reverse transcription of about 0.45 to 1 ug RNA. From the immunoSEQ multiplex PCR reads, TCRdb called clonotypes with MiXCR, one entry per CDR3 protein. The top ten clones hold 0.15% to 0.25% of a sample with some 60,000 distinct CDR3 sequences, 85% to 95% of them seen once. Sequences were obtained from CD8+ T cells from PBMCs. These receptor sequences come from a human donor in good health.

This clonotype appeared once. The gene calls are TRBV28 and TRBJ2-5; no definite D call. CDR3 length: 13 residues. Germline-derived CDR1 and CDR2 are MDHEN and SYDVKM. Trimming took 3 bases from V and 6 from J, leaving 11 bases between them. DNA for the CDR3: TGTGCCAGCAGTTTTTTTATTGGGAAGACCCAGTACTTC. It specifies CASSFFIGKTQYF.

This rearrangement joins TRBV28 to TRBJ2-1; 8 bases agree with TRBD2. The V segment lost 6 bases and the J segment 9 bases; nucleotides outside the gene matches: 16. CDR1 and CDR2 (germline): MDHEN, SYDVKM. This CDR3 is built from 16 residues. The CDR3 spells CASSHRGRGARVEQFF. The CDR3 bases are TGTGCCAGCAGCCATCGGGGGCGGGGGGCCAGGGTTGAGCAGTTCTTC.

V usage is TRBV7-8 and J usage is TRBJ2-3; D is possibly TRBD2 (5 bases). V gave up 1 base and J gave up 2 bases, with 13 bases separating them. The CDR3 is made up of 16 amino acids. The germline CDR1 and CDR2 sequences are SGHVS and FQNEAQ. CDR3 nucleotides: TGTGCCAGCAGCTTAGGGCTAGCTTGGAACACAGATACGCAGTATTTT. Residues: CASSLGLAWNTDTQYF.

This clonotype came up once. The CDR3 spells CSVDAPQGGEGYTF. The DNA of the CDR3 is TGCAGCGTTGACGCACCACAGGGTGGCGAAGGCTACACCTTC. The chain uses TRBV29-1 and TRBJ1-2; weak D call: TRBD1 (6 bases). The CDR3 has 14 amino acids. The V and J ends lost 3 bases and 8 bases respectively, with 19 bases between them. CDR1 and CDR2 (germline): SQVTM, ANQGSEA. Complete variable domain (other parts from reference TRBV29-1 and TRBJ1-2): SAVISQKPSRDICQRGTSLTIQCQVDSQVTMMFWYRQQPGQSLTLIATANQGSEATYESGFVIDKFPISRPNLTFSTLTVSNMSPEDSSIYLCSVDAPQGGEGYTFGSGTRLTVV.

This rearrangement joins TRBV7-9 to TRBJ2-3; 10 bases agree with TRBD1. This CDR3 has 16 residues. V gave up 6 bases and J gave up 8 bases; unmatched junction bases: 14. From germline, CDR1 is SEHNR and CDR2 FQNEAQ (reference sequence). CDR3 loop: CASSHNLGQGRGTQYF. CDR3 nucleotide sequence: TGTGCCAGCAGTCACAATTTGGGACAGGGGAGAGGTACGCAGTATTTT.

The genes are TRBV28 and TRBJ2-7; D remains unclear. The CDR3 covers 16 residues. V shed 4 bases and J shed 3 bases, with 19 bases lying between them. Germline-derived CDR1 and CDR2 are MDHEN and SYDVKM. The CDR3 protein is CASSSYEDLGIYEQYF. As DNA, the CDR3 is TGTGCCAGCAGTTCCTACGAGGATCTAGGGATCTACGAGCAGTACTTC.

This chain links TRBV5-4 with TRBJ1-1; no clear D gene. The V end was cut by 2 bases, the J end by 8 bases, with 19 bases between. The CDR3 length is 15 residues. The germline CDR1 and CDR2 sequences are SGHNT and YYREEE (reference sequence). The CDR3 is CASSFDRASPLEAFF. CDR3 in DNA: TGTGCCAGCAGCTTCGACCGGGCATCCCCTCTGGAAGCTTTCTTT.

The chain combines TRBV12-3 or TRBV12-4 with TRBJ2-7, with TRBD1 as a possible D gene (6 bases). The CDR3 consists of 15 residues. The germline V and J ends were trimmed by 6 bases and 0 bases, with 15 bases remaining between them. CDR3 loop: CASRPRGDNSYEQYF. For the CDR3, the DNA is TGTGCCAGCAGACCCAGGGGTGATAACTCCTACGAGCAGTACTTC.

The chain uses TRBV12-3 or TRBV12-4 and TRBJ2-7, with a possible D match to TRBD2 (6 bases). Between the trimmed V and J ends, which lost 5 bases and 6 bases, there was a span of 14 bases. This CDR3 has 13 amino acids. The CDR3 DNA reads as TGTGCCAGCAGTCCGGGGGACTTGCTCGAGCAGTACTTC. The encoded protein is CASSPGDLLEQYF.

The CDR3 loop reads CASSPDWNTEAFF. In DNA, the CDR3 is TGTGCCAGCAGCCCGGACTGGAACACTGAAGCTTTCTTT. The rearrangement joins TRBV3-1 to TRBJ1-1; D unresolved. The V end lost 4 bases, the J end lost 1 base, and 7 bases lay between the germline ends. This CDR3 contains 13 residues. CDR1 LGHDT and CDR2 YNNKEL come from the germline V gene (reference sequence).

This sequence joins TRBV27 and TRBJ2-2; possible D gene TRBD2, 5 bases. V dropped 7 bases and J dropped 4 bases, with 16 bases sitting between them. The CDR3 is 15 residues long. The germline V gene encodes CDR1 MNHEY and CDR2 SMNVEV (reference sequence). CDR3 amino acids: CASTPSSGFTGELFF. The CDR3 nucleotides read TGTGCCAGCACTCCTTCCTCGGGATTCACCGGGGAGCTGTTTTTT.

The chain is built from TRBV20-1 and TRBJ2-3; TRBD2 might be the D (5 bases). Trimming took off 8 bases at V and 7 bases at J, with 22 bases between the two ends. Germline V gene data show CDR1 as DFQATT and CDR2 as SNEGSKA (reference sequence). This CDR3 has 14 amino acids. The CDR3 reads CSNRGSEGSHTQYF. The CDR3 coding sequence is TGCAGTAATAGAGGGTCCGAGGGCTCACATACGCAGTATTTT.

This clonotype appeared a single time. V is TRBV25-1 and J is TRBJ2-5; either TRBD1 or TRBD2 may supply D (5 bases each). Between the trimmed V and J ends, which lost 0 bases and 3 bases, there was a span of 17 bases. Germline CDR1 reads MGHDK; CDR2 reads SYGVNS. The CDR3 consists of 17 residues. The CDR3 loop is CASSEYEKRGDEETQYF. The DNA of the CDR3 is TGTGCCAGCAGTGAATACGAAAAAAGAGGGGACGAAGAGACCCAGTACTTC.

The chain employs TRBV12-3 or TRBV12-4 and TRBJ2-1; 8 nucleotides agree with TRBD1. V shed 6 bases, J shed 1 base, and the junction held 5 bases outside the gene matches. The CDR3 spans 15 residues. The CDR3 reads CASRTGTGSYNEQFF. For the CDR3, the DNA is TGTGCCAGCAGAACCGGGACAGGATCCTACAATGAGCAGTTCTTC.

V gene TRBV30 combines with J gene TRBJ1-5; a possible D gene is TRBD1 (6 bases). The ends were cut back, 1 base at V and 5 bases at J, with 15 bases in the middle. Per the germline V gene, CDR1 is GTSNPN and CDR2 is SVGIG (reference sequence). CDR3 size: 15 residues. The CDR3 spells CAWSDSGQNDQPQHF. The CDR3 DNA reads TGTGCCTGGAGTGATTCCGGACAGAACGATCAGCCCCAGCATTTT.

The chain joins TRBV29-1 to TRBJ1-2; D is unclear. V lost 5 bases and J 4 bases, leaving 8 bases between the germline ends. This CDR3 has 11 residues. CDR1 is SQVTM, CDR2 ANQGSEA, per germline. In DNA, the CDR3 is TGCAGCGTTTTCGGAATCTATGGCTACACCTTC. Translated: CSVFGIYGYTF.

The V and J genes are TRBV19 and TRBJ1-5, with D hard to call. Germline values: CDR1 LNHDA, CDR2 SQIVND (reference sequence). V dropped 7 bases and J dropped 1 base, with 8 bases sitting between them. The CDR3 runs to 13 residues. The CDR3 DNA is TGTGCCAGTACGGACGGGAGCAATCAGCCCCAGCATTTT. Amino acid sequence: CASTDGSNQPQHF.

The rearrangement links TRBV7-9 to TRBJ1-4; D perhaps matches TRBD1 (5 bases). This CDR3 is built from 14 residues. Trimming removed 5 bases at V and 7 bases at J, with 14 bases between. CDR1 is SEHNR, CDR2 FQNEAQ, per germline (reference sequence). CDR3 bases: TGTGCCAGCAGCCACCGGGACTGGCCTGAAAAACTGTTTTTT. It specifies CASSHRDWPEKLFF.

The chain combines TRBV20-1 with TRBJ1-4, with a possible D match to TRBD1 (5 bases). Germline assignment: CDR1 DFQATT and CDR2 SNEGSKA (reference sequence). Trimming removed 0 bases at V and 6 bases at J, with 14 bases between. The CDR3 consists of 15 residues. CDR3 amino acids: CSARDLQGSYEKLFF. In DNA, the CDR3 is TGCAGTGCTAGAGATCTGCAGGGAAGTTATGAAAAACTGTTTTTT.

The rearrangement uses TRBV2 and TRBJ2-4; no clear D gene. V was shortened by 5 bases and J by 9 bases, with 17 bases between the two germline ends. Germline-derived CDR1 and CDR2 are SNHLY and FYNNEI. The CDR3 sequence is 14 residues long. This CDR3 is CASSPPAGPTIQYF. For the CDR3, the DNA is TGTGCCAGCAGTCCCCCGGCAGGTCCAACCATTCAGTACTTC.

V usage is TRBV4-1 and J usage is TRBJ1-6, with D perhaps matching TRBD1 (5 bases). In germline, CDR1 is MGHRA, CDR2 YSYEKL. The CDR3 runs 14 residues. V was shortened by 1 base and J by 5 bases, with 6 bases between the two germline ends. DNA of the CDR3: TGCGCCAGCAGCCAAGTGACAGATAATTCACCCCTCCACTTT. This gives the protein CASSQVTDNSPLHF.

V gene TRBV5-6 combines with J gene TRBJ1-4; 9 nucleotides line up with TRBD1. Germline lookup yields CDR1 SGHDT and CDR2 YYEEEE. The CDR3 has 15 amino acids. Unmatched junction bases numbered 8, after V lost 4 bases and J lost 7 bases. Here the CDR3 DNA reads TGTGCCAGCAGCCAAGCCGGGACAGGGTTTGAAAAACTGTTTTTT. Protein product: CASSQAGTGFEKLFF.

The chain has TRBV29-1 and TRBJ1-1; 9 bases align to TRBD1. CDR3 size: 18 residues. CDR1 is SQVTM and CDR2 is ANQGSEA in the germline V gene. V was clipped by 4 bases and J by 1 base; unmatched bases: 16. CDR3 nucleotide sequence: TGCAGCGTTGTAGTAATAGGGGACAGGGAAGATTGGAACACTGAAGCTTTCTTT. This gives the protein CSVVVIGDREDWNTEAFF.

V and J are TRBV5-5 and TRBJ2-7; D remains ambiguous. Germline V CDR1 and CDR2: SGHKS, YYEKEE (reference sequence). The CDR3 contains 13 residues. The V and J ends lost 3 bases and 6 bases respectively, with 13 bases between them. The CDR3 loop is CASSYRVSGEQYF. CDR3 DNA: TGTGCCAGCAGCTACCGGGTGTCCGGCGAGCAGTACTTC.

V gene TRBV4-1 combines with J gene TRBJ2-7; D is undetermined. Between the trimmed V and J ends, which lost 2 bases and 2 bases, there was a span of 7 bases. The CDR3 consists of 13 residues. Germline CDR1 is MGHRA and CDR2 is YSYEKL. The CDR3 loop is CASSQPGTYEQYF. Written as DNA, the CDR3 is TGCGCCAGCAGCCAACCTGGGACCTACGAGCAGTACTTC.

The J gene is TRBJ2-1, the V gene TRBV7-9, with TRBD2 identical over 9 bases. CDR1 and CDR2 (germline): SEHNR, FQNEAQ (reference sequence). The CDR3 is 15 residues long. The V gene end was trimmed by 5 bases and the J gene end by 3 bases; junction bases not matched to a gene: 5. The CDR3 DNA is TGTGCCAGCAGCGATGCGGGGGGGAACTACAATGAGCAGTTCTTC. It is translated as CASSDAGGNYNEQFF.